The 14 T cell receptor beta chains below all came from one sample that was sequenced in a study of blood T cell repertoires in COVID-19. The protocol was immunoSEQ multiplex PCR, while the TCRdb copy is restricted to in-frame clones and leaves out a portion. Here the sample spans roughly 180,000 clones, 75% to 90% being singletons. The sample consisted of PBMCs or T cells enriched from blood (not recorded which). These receptors all come from a woman aged 25 to 39 who had recovered from COVID-19.

The rearrangement uses TRBV20-1 and TRBJ2-2; tentatively, D is TRBD2 (5 bases). Trimming left V 0 bases short and J 9 bases short, with 5 bases between. The CDR3 runs to 11 residues. Germline V gene sequence: CDR1 DFQATT, CDR2 SNEGSKA (reference sequence). The CDR3 sequence is CSARDGRELFF. The CDR3 DNA follows: TGCAGTGCTAGAGACGGGAGGGAGCTGTTTTTT.

This chain uses TRBV19 with TRBJ1-2; TRBD1 matches at 10 bases. Germline loops: CDR1 LNHDA, CDR2 SQIVND (reference sequence). This CDR3 spans 15 amino acids. V dropped 1 base and J dropped 7; count of bases not matched to a gene: 6. For the CDR3, the DNA is TGTGCCAGTAGTATAGTTGGACAGGGGGATTCTGGCTACACCTTC. This encodes CASSIVGQGDSGYTF.

V usage is TRBV9 and J usage is TRBJ2-2; D is uncertain. The CDR3 runs 12 residues. Between the trimmed V and J ends, which lost 1 base and 6 bases, there was a span of 4 bases. Germline V gives CDR1 SGDLS, CDR2 YYNGEE. The CDR3 nucleotides are TGTGCCAGCAGCGTACCGGCCGGGGAGCTGTTTTTT. Protein product: CASSVPAGELFF.

The chain has TRBV7-8 and TRBJ2-5; 10 nucleotides line up with TRBD1. The CDR3 is made up of 15 amino acids. With V trimmed by 5 bases and J by 5 bases, 8 bases remained unmatched. Per germline, CDR1 SGHVS and CDR2 FQNEAQ. The CDR3 spells CASSHGQGELETQYF. The CDR3 DNA follows: TGTGCCAGCAGCCACGGACAGGGGGAGCTGGAGACCCAGTACTTC.

This clone was seen more than once but under ten times. This rearrangement joins TRBV11-2 to TRBJ2-7, with 10 positions matching TRBD1. This CDR3 region has 17 residues. The V segment lost 1 base and the J segment 1 base; nucleotides outside the gene matches: 7. From germline, CDR1 is SGHAT and CDR2 FQNNGV. CDR3 in DNA: TGTGCCAGCAGCTTAGGGACAGGGGGTTTGGGATCCTACGAGCAGTACTTC. It specifies CASSLGTGGLGSYEQYF.

The CDR3 nucleotides read TGCAGGCCTGGGGGGGTCGCTGAAGCTTTCTTT. It yields the protein CRPGGVAEAFF. The J gene is TRBJ1-1, the V gene TRBV20-1; a weak D match, TRBD1 (5 bases). The CDR3 totals 11 residues. In germline, CDR1 is DFQATT, CDR2 SNEGSKA (reference sequence).

V is TRBV7-9 and J is TRBJ1-2; D might be TRBD1 (5 bases). Germline values: CDR1 SEHNR, CDR2 FQNEAQ (reference sequence). The CDR3 totals 14 residues. Trimming took off 4 bases at V and 5 bases at J, with 14 bases between the two ends. This CDR3 is CASSWRGVGYGYTF. The CDR3 DNA reads as TGTGCCAGCAGCTGGCGGGGGGTCGGGTATGGCTACACCTTC.

The chain recombines TRBV25-1 with TRBJ1-1; maybe TRBD1 (6 bases). Germline-derived CDR1 and CDR2 are MGHDK and SYGVNS. This CDR3 has 18 residues. The V end was cut by 5 bases, the J end by 5 bases, with 27 bases between. This chain's CDR3 is CASSRRRAGLYQGTEAFF. CDR3 coding DNA: TGTGCCAGCAGTCGGAGGCGAGCAGGACTCTACCAGGGGACTGAAGCTTTCTTT.

This chain connects TRBV4-1 to TRBJ2-2, with D maybe TRBD2 (5 bases). The CDR3 covers 16 residues. Germline lookup yields CDR1 MGHRA and CDR2 YSYEKL. Between the trimmed V and J ends, which lost 0 bases and 5 bases, there was a span of 13 bases. CDR3 in DNA: TGCGCCAGCAGCCAAGAGGGAGCGGACCGTACCGGGGAGCTGTTTTTT. Translated: CASSQEGADRTGELFF.

CDR3 DNA sequence: TGTGCCAGCAGCTTGGGGCAGGCAATCACTGAAGCTTTCTTT. This gives the protein CASSLGQAITEAFF. The rearrangement uses TRBV7-9 and TRBJ1-1, with D possibly matching TRBD1 (5 bases). V lost 3 bases and J 4 bases, leaving 12 bases between the germline ends. There are 14 residues in the CDR3. CDR1 is SEHNR, CDR2 FQNEAQ, per germline (reference sequence).

The rearrangement joins TRBV5-6 to TRBJ1-4; tentative D call: TRBD1 (6 bases). V gave up 4 bases and J gave up 7 bases, with 17 bases separating them. The CDR3 consists of 15 residues. Looked up from germline, CDR1 is SGHDT and CDR2 is YYEEEE. The CDR3, as DNA: TGTGCCAGCAGCAAAGGGGGTGGTTACGCTGAAAAACTGTTTTTT. Encoded protein: CASSKGGGYAEKLFF. The whole variable domain, filled in from reference TRBV5-6 and TRBJ1-4, reads DAGVTQSPTHLIKTRGQQVTLRCSPKSGHDTVSWYQQALGQGPQFIFQYYEEEERQRGNFPDRFSGHQFPNYSSELNVNALLLGDSALYLCASSKGGGYAEKLFFGSGTQLSVL.

This clone showed up just a few times. The chain recombines TRBV11-2 with TRBJ1-1, with a tentative D call TRBD1 (6 bases). CDR3 length equals 14 residues. V lost 4 bases and J lost 7, with 16 bases in between. The germline V gene has CDR1 SGHAT and CDR2 FQNNGV. CDR3 residues: CASSSTGNHNEAFF. CDR3 in DNA: TGTGCCAGCAGCTCCACAGGGAATCATAATGAAGCTTTCTTT.

The chain joins TRBV11-3 to TRBJ2-5, with 10 bases that match TRBD1. V lost 4 bases to trimming and J lost 3 bases; unmatched junction nucleotides: 5. The germline V gene has CDR1 SGHNT and CDR2 YENEEA. The CDR3 spans 15 residues. CDR3 loop: CASSSKTGGEETQYF. DNA of the CDR3: TGTGCCAGCAGCTCGAAGACAGGGGGCGAAGAGACCCAGTACTTC.

The CDR3 bases are TGTGCCAGCAGCTCGGAAGGGGACAGAGGTTACGAGCAGTACTTC. Translation gives CASSSEGDRGYEQYF. The chain is built from TRBV5-6 and TRBJ2-7; 7 bases agree with TRBD1. Germline CDR1 reads SGHDT; CDR2 reads YYEEEE. This CDR3 is built from 15 residues. The V segment lost 3 bases and the J segment 4 bases; nucleotides outside the gene matches: 10. Full variable domain (outside the CDR3, taken from reference TRBV5-6 and TRBJ2-7): DAGVTQSPTHLIKTRGQQVTLRCSPKSGHDTVSWYQQALGQGPQFIFQYYEEEERQRGNFPDRFSGHQFPNYSSELNVNALLLGDSALYLCASSSEGDRGYEQYFGPGTRLTVT.